The next 30 T cell receptor beta chains were all read from a single sample in a study of shared clonotypes between healthy human individuals. Libraries were prepared by immunoSEQ multiplex PCR; TCRdb keeps only in-frame clonotypes and omits some of them. The sample consists of 2 million to 2.5 million clones, 95% of them appearing once. The sequenced sample was naive CD4+ T cells sorted from blood. The subset: CD45RA+ positively selected. The receptor set was obtained from a man aged 18 to 30 in good health.

The chain is built from TRBV9 and TRBJ2-2; 7 bases agree with TRBD2. Trimming at V came to 4 bases and at J to 4 bases, leaving 7 bases not matched to a gene. The CDR3 totals 15 residues. Germline assignment: CDR1 SGDLS and CDR2 YYNGEE. CDR3 loop: CASSPFGGVTGELFF. CDR3 nucleotides: TGTGCCAGCAGCCCTTTTGGGGGGGTCACCGGGGAGCTGTTTTTT.

The count of this clone is one. This chain joins TRBV5-1 and TRBJ2-7; 7 nucleotides match TRBD1. V gave up 4 bases and J gave up 3 bases; unmatched junction bases: 7. The germline gives CDR1 SGHRS, CDR2 YFSETQ. The CDR3 is 14 amino acids. DNA for the CDR3: TGCGCCAGCAGCGTCACAGGGGATGACTACGAGCAGTACTTC. It encodes CASSVTGDDYEQYF.

This chain uses TRBV5-1 with TRBJ2-1; 11 positions match TRBD2. The V gene end was trimmed by 7 bases and the J gene end by 1 base; junction bases not matched to a gene: 13. This CDR3 spans 18 amino acids. Germline values: CDR1 SGHRS, CDR2 YFSETQ. The CDR3 nucleotides are TGCGCCAGCCGCCATCTGGCTAGCGGGAGGTTGTCCTACAATGAGCAGTTCTTC. Encoded protein: CASRHLASGRLSYNEQFF.

This clone has just one count. This chain links TRBV7-9 with TRBJ2-7; possibly TRBD2 for D (5 bases). The CDR3 runs 15 residues. With 4 bases removed from V and 4 bases from J, the gap between germline ends came to 17 bases. The germline V gene has CDR1 SEHNR and CDR2 FQNEAQ (reference sequence). CDR3 sequence: CASSSGEGLWYEQYF. In DNA form, the CDR3 reads TGTGCCAGCAGCTCCGGGGAAGGGCTATGGTACGAGCAGTACTTC.

This clone appeared a single time. The gene calls are TRBV4-1 and TRBJ2-7; tentative D call: TRBD2 (7 bases). The V end lost 0 bases, the J end lost 2 bases, and 14 bases lay between the germline ends. Germline CDR1 is MGHRA and CDR2 is YSYEKL. The CDR3 runs 16 residues. For the CDR3, the DNA is TGCGCCAGCAGCCAAGATGCGGGGGCTGCCCCCTACGAGCAGTACTTC. Its translation is CASSQDAGAAPYEQYF.

This clone was recorded only once. The V and J genes are TRBV20-1 and TRBJ2-7; 9 nucleotides align to TRBD1. From germline, CDR1 is DFQATT and CDR2 SNEGSKA (reference sequence). CDR3 length: 11 amino acids. Losses at the gene ends were 6 bases for V and 11 bases for J; bases not matched to a gene: 8. CDR3 in amino acids: CSALKGDREYF. The CDR3 region has the DNA TGCAGTGCCCTCAAGGGGGACAGGGAGTACTTC.

V usage is TRBV28 and J usage is TRBJ2-7; 9 nucleotides line up with TRBD1. The trim removed 5 bases at V and 9 bases at J, leaving 5 bases unmatched. This CDR3 comprises 12 residues. CDR1 MDHEN and CDR2 SYDVKM come from the germline V gene. DNA for the CDR3: TGTGCCAGCAGTCTACCGGGACAGGGGCAGTACTTC. It codes for CASSLPGQGQYF.

This chain connects TRBV5-6 to TRBJ1-2; tentatively, D is TRBD1 (6 bases). This CDR3 contains 16 residues. Germline V CDR1 and CDR2: SGHDT, YYEEEE. Trimming stripped 3 bases from V and 2 bases from J, with 17 bases between. The CDR3: CASSSTETGQNYGYTF. Written as DNA, the CDR3 is TGTGCCAGCAGCTCGACCGAGACAGGACAAAACTATGGCTACACCTTC.

The V call is TRBV18, the J call TRBJ1-1; D is unresolved. Germline assignment: CDR1 KGHSH and CDR2 LQKENI. The germline V and J ends were trimmed by 4 bases and 0 bases, with 9 bases remaining between them. The CDR3 runs to 14 residues. CDR3 in DNA: TGTGCCAGCTCACTCACACGGATGAACACTGAAGCTTTCTTT. This translates into CASSLTRMNTEAFF.

About this clone itself: Other DNA sequences in this specimen translate into the identical CDR3. This chain uses TRBV5-4 with TRBJ2-7; 14 bases are a match to TRBD2. The CDR3 is 15 amino acids. Germline CDR1 and CDR2: SGHNT and YYREEE (reference sequence). V lost 3 bases to trimming and J lost 6 bases; unmatched junction nucleotides: 5. In DNA, the CDR3 is TGTGCCAGCAGCTCGGGACTAGCGGGAGTAGGCGAGCAGTACTTC. Residues: CASSSGLAGVGEQYF.

This sequence joins TRBV5-1 and TRBJ1-1; tentatively, D is TRBD1 (6 bases). The CDR3 runs 16 residues. The ends were cut back, 2 bases at V and 1 base at J, with 15 bases in the middle. Per germline, CDR1 SGHRS and CDR2 YFSETQ. CDR3 region: CASSLSNGGPNTEAFF. CDR3 DNA: TGCGCCAGCAGCTTAAGCAACGGGGGGCCGAACACTGAAGCTTTCTTT.

The chain carries TRBV19 and TRBJ2-3, with 10 nucleotides matching TRBD2. The CDR3 covers 15 residues. Trimming took 5 bases from V and 2 from J; bases not matched to a gene: 4. Germline CDR1 LNHDA, CDR2 SQIVND (reference sequence). The CDR3 reads CASSDSGRNTDTQYF. CDR3 DNA: TGTGCCAGTAGTGATAGCGGGAGGAACACAGATACGCAGTATTTT.

In its sample, this clone was seen once. The chain is built from TRBV6-5 and TRBJ1-1, with D unresolved. Trimming shortened V by 0 bases and J by 11 bases, and 16 bases separated the two germline ends. Germline assignment: CDR1 MNHEY and CDR2 SVGAGI. The CDR3 covers 14 residues. The CDR3 region has the DNA TGTGCCAGCAGTTACTCATCAGGCCTCCCTACGGCTTTCTTT. Its translation is CASSYSSGLPTAFF.

This chain uses TRBV10-1 with TRBJ2-5; D remains unclear. The CDR3 runs 13 residues. V was shortened by 0 bases and J by 7 bases, with 9 bases between the two germline ends. The germline gives CDR1 WNHNN, CDR2 SYGVQD (reference sequence). In DNA form, the CDR3 reads TGCGCCAGCAGTGAGTCTCCGGCCGGGACCCAGTACTTC. Its translation: CASSESPAGTQYF.

This chain joins TRBV18 and TRBJ1-4; the match to TRBD1 covers 11 bases. The CDR3 covers 15 residues. J gave up 7 bases and V 4 bases, and 5 bases lay outside the gene matches. Germline V gene lookup returns CDR1 KGHSH and CDR2 LQKENI. The CDR3 spells CASSRGTGGIEKLFF. CDR3 nucleotides: TGTGCCAGCTCACGCGGGACAGGGGGAATTGAAAAACTGTTTTTT.

The chain has TRBV21-1 and TRBJ1-4. TRBV21-1 counts as a pseudogene. The CDR3 consists of 16 residues. In DNA, the CDR3 is TGTGCCAGCACCAAGTGGGAGCTTAGGACTAATGAAAAACTGTTTTTT. Amino acid sequence: CASTKWELRTNEKLFF.

V gene TRBV12-5 combines with J gene TRBJ1-1; TRBD1 is a possible D gene (6 bases). The V gene's germline CDR1 is LGHNT and CDR2 FRNRAP. Trimming removed 7 bases from V and 4 bases from J, with 13 bases in between. The CDR3 is 13 residues long. CDR3 sequence (DNA): TGTGCTAGTGTAACGACAGGCGGCACTGAAGCTTTCTTT. This translates into CASVTTGGTEAFF.

J is TRBJ2-3 and V is TRBV5-4; 12 bases fit TRBD2. Germline CDR1 is SGHNT and CDR2 is YYREEE (reference sequence). V lost 3 bases and J lost 10; bases outside the gene matches: 9. The length of the CDR3 is 15 residues. CDR3 sequence (DNA): TGTGCCAGCAGCTCTAGCGGGAGGGGGGACAGGCCGCAGTATTTT. Translating gives CASSSSGRGDRPQYF.

The V call is TRBV6-1, the J call TRBJ2-3; 8 bases align to TRBD1. After removal of 2 bases from V and 7 bases from J, the junction contained 8 bases not matched to a gene. Germline CDR1 reads MNHNS; CDR2 reads SASEGT. The CDR3 extends over 15 amino acids. The chain's CDR3 is CASSEQGALLNTQYF. The CDR3 coding sequence is TGTGCCAGCAGTGAACAGGGGGCCTTACTCAATACGCAGTATTTT.

The CDR3 protein is CASSNNGGPQRPQYF. DNA of the CDR3: TGTGCCAGCAGCAATAACGGGGGGCCACAAAGACCCCAGTACTTC. J is TRBJ2-5 and V is TRBV11-2; D may be TRBD2 (7 bases). The CDR3 consists of 15 residues. CDR1 is SGHAT and CDR2 is FQNNGV in the germline V gene. Trimming left V 5 bases short and J 9 bases short, with 22 bases between.

The V gene is TRBV30, the J gene TRBJ2-1; no reliable D call. The CDR3 extends over 13 amino acids. V lost 0 bases to trimming and J lost 12 bases, with 15 bases between them. CDR1 GTSNPN and CDR2 SVGIG come from the germline V gene (reference sequence). The CDR3 protein is CAWSVVGVTGQFF. CDR3 coding DNA: TGTGCCTGGAGTGTCGTTGGGGTCACGGGGCAGTTCTTC.

This clone was picked up one time. V is TRBV4-3 and J is TRBJ2-1, with a possible D match to TRBD2 (5 bases). The V and J ends lost 0 bases and 4 bases respectively, with 10 bases between them. The CDR3 spans 15 residues. In germline, CDR1 is LGHNA, CDR2 YSLEER. In DNA form, the CDR3 reads TGCGCCAGCAGCCAAGAACTAGGCCTTTACAATGAGCAGTTCTTC. Amino acid sequence: CASSQELGLYNEQFF.

This chain connects TRBV30 to TRBJ2-6; D gene unclear. Trimming removed 3 bases from V and 3 bases from J, with 9 bases in between. Germline CDR1 GTSNPN, CDR2 SVGIG (reference sequence). CDR3 length: 14 amino acids. The CDR3 loop is CAWRSGYGANVLTF. In nucleotides, the CDR3 is TGTGCCTGGAGATCCGGGTATGGGGCCAACGTCCTGACTTTC.

This chain joins TRBV2 and TRBJ1-6, with no clear D. CDR1 and CDR2 (germline): SNHLY, FYNNEI. This CDR3 region has 13 residues. Between the trimmed V and J ends, which lost 8 bases and 3 bases, there was a span of 8 bases. DNA for the CDR3: TGTGCCAGCGGAATAAACTATAATTCACCCCTCCACTTT. Protein product: CASGINYNSPLHF.

Points on this clone: Other DNA sequences from this sample encode an identical CDR3 as well. V and J are TRBV30 and TRBJ1-3, with D unresolved. With 0 bases removed from V and 1 base from J, the gap between germline ends came to 10 bases. The germline V gene encodes CDR1 GTSNPN and CDR2 SVGIG (reference sequence). This CDR3 is 15 amino acids long. The CDR3, as DNA: TGTGCCTGGAGTGTACGCAGAGCTTCTGGAAACACCATATATTTT. Translated: CAWSVRRASGNTIYF. Complete variable domain (other parts from reference TRBV30 and TRBJ1-3): SQTIHQWPATLVQPVGSPLSLECTVEGTSNPNLYWYRQAAGRGLQLLFYSVGIGQISSEVPQNLSASRPQDRQFILSSKKLLLSDSGFYLCAWSVRRASGNTIYFGEGSWLTVV.

The chain recombines TRBV2 with TRBJ1-5, with 7 bases identical to TRBD1. Germline CDR1 and CDR2: SNHLY and FYNNEI. The trim removed 5 bases at V and 2 bases at J, leaving 6 bases unmatched. This CDR3 comprises 15 residues. The CDR3 DNA follows: TGTGCCAGCAGTAAACAGGGGCTCGGCAATCAGCCCCAGCATTTT. As protein: CASSKQGLGNQPQHF.

This clone showed up just once. Other DNA variants within this sample encode the same CDR3. The rearrangement links TRBV7-9 to TRBJ1-1; 7 positions match TRBD1. The CDR3 sequence is 13 residues long. Germline values: CDR1 SEHNR, CDR2 FQNEAQ (reference sequence). Trimming cost V 1 base and J 5 bases; bases outside gene matches: 1. The CDR3 region is CASSLDRGTEAFF. CDR3 DNA: TGTGCCAGCAGCTTAGACAGGGGAACTGAAGCTTTCTTT.

The chain's CDR3 is CASSLAGDRPNYGYTF. CDR3 DNA sequence: TGTGCCAGCAGCTTAGCGGGGGACAGACCTAACTATGGCTACACCTTC. V gene TRBV7-9 combines with J gene TRBJ1-2; 7 nucleotides line up with TRBD1. Per the germline V gene, CDR1 is SEHNR and CDR2 is FQNEAQ (reference sequence). The CDR3 spans 16 residues. V was clipped by 0 bases and J by 0 bases; unmatched bases: 4.

The J gene is TRBJ1-2, the V gene TRBV5-4; D not resolved. CDR3 length equals 15 residues. Germline V gives CDR1 SGHNT, CDR2 YYREEE (reference sequence). V lost 3 bases and J 3 bases, leaving 15 bases between the germline ends. The CDR3 sequence: CASSSNLSEDYGYTF. CDR3 sequence (DNA): TGTGCCAGCAGCTCGAACCTCTCAGAGGACTATGGCTACACCTTC.

The chain recombines TRBV30 with TRBJ2-7; D not resolved. V lost 0 bases to trimming and J lost 2 bases, with 11 bases between them. This CDR3 is built from 14 residues. CDR1 is GTSNPN, CDR2 SVGIG, per germline (reference sequence). CDR3 coding DNA: TGTGCCTGGAGTGTGAGCGTTCCCCCCTACGAGCAGTACTTC. It codes for CAWSVSVPPYEQYF.